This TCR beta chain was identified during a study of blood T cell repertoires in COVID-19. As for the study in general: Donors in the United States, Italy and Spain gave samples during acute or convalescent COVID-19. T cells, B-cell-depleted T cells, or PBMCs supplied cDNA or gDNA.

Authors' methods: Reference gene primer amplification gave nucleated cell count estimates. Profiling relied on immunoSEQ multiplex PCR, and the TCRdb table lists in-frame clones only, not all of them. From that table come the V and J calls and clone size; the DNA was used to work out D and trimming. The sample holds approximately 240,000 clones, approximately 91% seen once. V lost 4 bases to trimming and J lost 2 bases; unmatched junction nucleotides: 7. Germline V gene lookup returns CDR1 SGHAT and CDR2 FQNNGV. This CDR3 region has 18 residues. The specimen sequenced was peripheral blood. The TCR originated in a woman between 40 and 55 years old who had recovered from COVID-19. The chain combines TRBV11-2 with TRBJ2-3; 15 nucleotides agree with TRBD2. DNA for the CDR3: TGTGCCAGCAGCTGGTCCGGGACTAGCGGGGGGTCCACAGATACGCAGTATTTT. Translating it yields CASSWSGTSGGSTDTQYF.